The 11 T cell receptor beta chains reported below all come from one sample, sequenced in a study of cytomegalovirus exposure and HLA in healthy donors. PCR amplification relied on 60 Vbeta primers (plus 13 Jbeta primers). Sequenced by immunoSEQ multiplex PCR; TCRdb stores in-frame clones only, minus some. The sample comprises about 300,000 clones, approximately 90% of which are singletons, and less than 4% rests with the top ten. The sequencing input was PBMCs. These receptors were taken from a man aged 40-55 years in good health and CMV-seropositive.

The V gene is TRBV2, the J gene TRBJ2-2; 10 nucleotides align to TRBD1. The CDR3 consists of 15 residues. The V and J ends lost 6 bases and 5 bases, in that order; junction bases with no gene match: 6. Per the germline V gene, CDR1 is SNHLY and CDR2 is FYNNEI. The DNA of the CDR3 is TGTGCCAGCAGGGCTGGGACAGGGGAAACCGGGGAGCTGTTTTTT. Amino acid sequence: CASRAGTGETGELFF.

The rearrangement uses TRBV4-1 and TRBJ2-7; 9 positions match TRBD2. J lost 3 bases, V lost 0 bases, and 6 bases had no gene match. This CDR3 comprises 16 residues. Germline CDR1 and CDR2: MGHRA and YSYEKL. The CDR3 sequence: CASSQDLPAGGYEQYF. In nucleotides, the CDR3 is TGCGCCAGCAGCCAAGATCTTCCAGCGGGAGGCTACGAGCAGTACTTC.

The rearrangement links TRBV10-3 to TRBJ2-7; 9 bases fit TRBD2. Germline values: CDR1 ENHRY, CDR2 SYGVKD. The CDR3 runs 16 residues. Germline trimming cut 4 bases from V and 2 bases from J; bases unmatched to any gene: 9. The CDR3 coding sequence is TGTGCCATCAGTGGGCGGGAGGGGTTAGGAGCCTACGAGCAGTACTTC. Amino acids: CAISGREGLGAYEQYF.

The V and J genes are TRBV5-1 and TRBJ2-2; perhaps TRBD2 as D (6 bases). Germline assignment: CDR1 SGHRS and CDR2 YFSETQ. V lost 1 base to trimming and J lost 6 bases, with 13 bases between them. The CDR3 loop spans 15 amino acids. CDR3 DNA: TGCGCCAGCAGCTTGTTGGGGCGGGGACCCGGGGAGCTGTTTTTT. Residues: CASSLLGRGPGELFF.

The V and J genes are TRBV20-1 and TRBJ2-5; possibly TRBD1 for D (5 bases). The CDR3 spans 11 residues. Trimming took 6 bases from V and 3 from J, leaving 8 bases between them. Per germline, CDR1 DFQATT and CDR2 SNEGSKA (reference sequence). CDR3 amino acids: CSAPREETQYF. The CDR3 DNA reads TGCAGTGCGCCCAGGGAAGAGACCCAGTACTTC.

The chain has TRBV10-3 and TRBJ1-2; D perhaps matches TRBD1 (5 bases). Germline V gene sequence: CDR1 ENHRY, CDR2 SYGVKD. V was cut by 3 bases and J by 3 bases, with 8 bases left in between. The CDR3 runs 13 residues. The CDR3 loop is CAISEQVDYGYTF. The CDR3 DNA reads TGTGCCATCAGTGAACAGGTAGACTATGGCTACACCTTC.

V usage is TRBV4-1 and J usage is TRBJ1-3; no reliable D call. The V end lost 1 base, the J end lost 0 bases, and 7 bases lay between the germline ends. The CDR3 consists of 15 residues. CDR1 is MGHRA, CDR2 YSYEKL, per germline. CDR3 amino acids: CASSQAPSSGNTIYF. CDR3 sequence (DNA): TGCGCCAGCAGCCAAGCCCCCAGCTCTGGAAACACCATATATTTT.

The chain uses TRBV13 and TRBJ2-5; 15 nucleotides line up with TRBD2. The CDR3 totals 18 residues. The ends lost 4 bases at V and 7 bases at J; junction bases unmatched: 13. Germline loops: CDR1 PRHDT, CDR2 FYEKMQ (reference sequence). In DNA, the CDR3 is TGTGCCAGCAGCTCCCAGCTCGGACTAGCGGGAGGGGCGAGGACCCAGTACTTC. This gives the protein CASSSQLGLAGGARTQYF.

The chain uses TRBV28 and TRBJ2-3; 10 nucleotides line up with TRBD1. CDR3 length: 18 residues. V was clipped by 4 bases and J by 3 bases; unmatched bases: 13. Germline lookup yields CDR1 MDHEN and CDR2 SYDVKM. CDR3 amino acids: CASSYYFDRQGATDTQYF. CDR3 nucleotide sequence: TGTGCCAGCAGTTATTATTTTGATCGACAGGGGGCGACAGATACGCAGTATTTT.

The CDR3 loop is CASSAGTIFTQNTEAFF. CDR3 sequence (DNA): TGTGCCAGCAGCGCTGGGACAATTTTCACCCAGAACACTGAAGCTTTCTTT. The chain links TRBV7-9 to TRBJ1-1, with D perhaps matching TRBD1 (6 bases). The germline gives CDR1 SEHNR, CDR2 FQNEAQ (reference sequence). This CDR3 has 17 amino acids. Trimming left V 5 bases short and J 1 base short, with 20 bases between.

The chain joins TRBV28 to TRBJ2-5; D gene uncertain. In germline, CDR1 is MDHEN, CDR2 SYDVKM. This CDR3 has 17 residues. The V and J ends lost 2 bases and 3 bases respectively, with 19 bases between them. The CDR3: CASSLRRFRPTKETQYF. CDR3 coding DNA: TGTGCCAGCAGTTTAAGGAGATTTCGTCCCACCAAAGAGACCCAGTACTTC.